Reported below is one TCR beta chain. Other nucleotide sequences from this sample produce the same CDR3. The naive CD8 population came from CD45RO-negative cells selected for CCR7, without terminally differentiated effector memory CD45RA+ cells. The sample is drawn from a study of shared clonotypes between healthy human individuals. TCRdb's copy holds only in-frame clones and misses some; the assay was immunoSEQ multiplex PCR. The sample lists about 700,000 clones, 92% occurring once. The TCR originated in a man aged 25-40 years in good health. Sample: naive CD8+ T cells sorted from blood.

CDR3 DNA: TGTGCCAGCAGCTACGGACAAAACGAGCAGTACTTC. The encoded protein is CASSYGQNEQYF. The rearrangement joins TRBV11-2 to TRBJ2-7; the D gene is possibly TRBD1 (5 bases). V lost 4 bases to trimming and J lost 5 bases, with 9 bases between them. This CDR3 is 12 amino acids long. Germline V gene sequence: CDR1 SGHAT, CDR2 FQNNGV.